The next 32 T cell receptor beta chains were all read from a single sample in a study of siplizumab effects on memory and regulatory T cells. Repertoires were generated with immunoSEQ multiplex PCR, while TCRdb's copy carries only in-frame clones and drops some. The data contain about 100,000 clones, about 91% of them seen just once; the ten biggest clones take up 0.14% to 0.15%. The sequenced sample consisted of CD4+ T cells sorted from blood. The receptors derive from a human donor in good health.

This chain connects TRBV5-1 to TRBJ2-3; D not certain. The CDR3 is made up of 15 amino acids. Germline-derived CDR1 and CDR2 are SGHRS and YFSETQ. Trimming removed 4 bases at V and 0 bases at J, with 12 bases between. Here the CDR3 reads CASSPLIASTDTQYF. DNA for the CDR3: TGCGCCAGCAGCCCTCTGATAGCCAGCACAGATACGCAGTATTTT.

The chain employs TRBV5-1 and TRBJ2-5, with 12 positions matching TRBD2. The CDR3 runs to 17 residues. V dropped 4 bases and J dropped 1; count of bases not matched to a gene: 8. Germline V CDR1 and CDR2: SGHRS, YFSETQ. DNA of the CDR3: TGCGCCAGCAGCCCACCCTGGACTAGCGGGGCCCAAGAGACCCAGTACTTC. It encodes CASSPPWTSGAQETQYF.

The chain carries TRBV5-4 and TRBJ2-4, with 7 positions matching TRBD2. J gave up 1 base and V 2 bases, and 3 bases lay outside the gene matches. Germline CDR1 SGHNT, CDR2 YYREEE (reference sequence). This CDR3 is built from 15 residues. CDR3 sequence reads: CASSFTGGAKNIQYF. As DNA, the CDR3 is TGTGCCAGCAGCTTTACGGGGGGTGCCAAAAACATTCAGTACTTC. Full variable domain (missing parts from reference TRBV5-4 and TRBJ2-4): ETGVTQSPTHLIKTRGQQVTLRCSSQSGHNTVSWYQQALGQGPQFIFQYYREEENGRGNFPPRFSGLQFPNYSSELNVNALELDDSALYLCASSFTGGAKNIQYFGAGTRLSVL.

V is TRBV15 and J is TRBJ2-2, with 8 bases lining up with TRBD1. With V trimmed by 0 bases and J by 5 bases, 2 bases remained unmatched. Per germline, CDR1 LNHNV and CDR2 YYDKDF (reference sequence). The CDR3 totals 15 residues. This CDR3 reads CATSRDGTGTGELFF. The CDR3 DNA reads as TGTGCCACCAGCAGAGACGGGACAGGAACCGGGGAGCTGTTTTTT.

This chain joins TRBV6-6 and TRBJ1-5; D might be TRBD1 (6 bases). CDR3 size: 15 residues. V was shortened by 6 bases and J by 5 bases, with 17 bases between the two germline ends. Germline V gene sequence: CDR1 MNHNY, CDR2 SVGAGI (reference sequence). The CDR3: CASRIQGGEHQPQHF. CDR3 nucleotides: TGTGCCAGCAGAATACAGGGAGGGGAACATCAGCCCCAGCATTTT.

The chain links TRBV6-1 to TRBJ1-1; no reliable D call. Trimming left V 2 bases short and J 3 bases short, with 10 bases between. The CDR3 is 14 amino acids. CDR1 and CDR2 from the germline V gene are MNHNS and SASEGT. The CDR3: CASSETTLYTEAFF. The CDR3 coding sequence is TGTGCCAGCAGTGAAACTACCTTGTACACTGAAGCTTTCTTT.

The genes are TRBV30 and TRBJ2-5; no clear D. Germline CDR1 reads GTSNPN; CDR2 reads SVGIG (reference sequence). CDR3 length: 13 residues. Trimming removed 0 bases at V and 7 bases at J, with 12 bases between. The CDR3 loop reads CAWSVNDFGTQYF. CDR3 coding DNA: TGTGCCTGGAGTGTGAATGATTTCGGGACCCAGTACTTC.

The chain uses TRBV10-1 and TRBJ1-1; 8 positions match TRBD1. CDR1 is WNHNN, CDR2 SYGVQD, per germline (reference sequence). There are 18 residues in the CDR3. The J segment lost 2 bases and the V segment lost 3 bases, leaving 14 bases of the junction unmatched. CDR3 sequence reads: CASSDMRQGIWGNTEAFF. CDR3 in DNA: TGCGCCAGCAGTGATATGAGACAGGGGATTTGGGGAAACACTGAAGCTTTCTTT.

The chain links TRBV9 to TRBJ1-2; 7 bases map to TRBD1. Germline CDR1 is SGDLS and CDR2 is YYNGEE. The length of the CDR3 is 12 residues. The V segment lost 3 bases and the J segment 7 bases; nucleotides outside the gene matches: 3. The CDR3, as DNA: TGTGCCAGCAGCGAAGGGGGCACTGGCTACACCTTC. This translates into CASSEGGTGYTF.

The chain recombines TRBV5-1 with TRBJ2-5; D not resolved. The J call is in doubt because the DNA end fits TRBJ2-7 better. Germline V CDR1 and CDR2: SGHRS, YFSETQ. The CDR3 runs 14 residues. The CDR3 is CASRIRSFSYEQYF. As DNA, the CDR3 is TGCGCCAGCAGAATAAGGTCTTTCTCCTACGAGCAGTACTTC.

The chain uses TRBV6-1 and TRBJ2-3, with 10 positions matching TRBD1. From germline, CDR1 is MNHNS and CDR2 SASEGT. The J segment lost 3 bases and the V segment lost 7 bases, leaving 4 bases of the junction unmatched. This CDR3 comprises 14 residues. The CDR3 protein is CASNRQGATDTQYF. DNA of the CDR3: TGTGCCAGCAATCGACAGGGGGCAACAGATACGCAGTATTTT.

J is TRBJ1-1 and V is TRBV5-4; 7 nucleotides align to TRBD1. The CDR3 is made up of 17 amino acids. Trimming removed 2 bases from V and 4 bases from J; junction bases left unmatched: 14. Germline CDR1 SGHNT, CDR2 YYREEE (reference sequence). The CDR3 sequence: CASSLGRGGPRGTEAFF. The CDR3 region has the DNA TGTGCCAGCAGCTTAGGCAGGGGGGGGCCCCGGGGCACTGAAGCTTTCTTT.

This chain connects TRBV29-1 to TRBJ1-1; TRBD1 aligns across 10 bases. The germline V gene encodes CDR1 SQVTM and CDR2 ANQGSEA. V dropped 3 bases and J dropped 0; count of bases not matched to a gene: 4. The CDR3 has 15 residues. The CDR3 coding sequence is TGCAGCGTTGACGACAGGGGGCACTTGAACACTGAAGCTTTCTTT. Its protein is CSVDDRGHLNTEAFF.

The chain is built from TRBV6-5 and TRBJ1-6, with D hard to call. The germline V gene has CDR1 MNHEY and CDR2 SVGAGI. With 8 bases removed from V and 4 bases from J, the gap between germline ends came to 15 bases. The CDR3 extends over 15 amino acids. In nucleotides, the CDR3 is TGTGCCAGCCGTTCTCAGGTGCCTTATAATTCACCCCTCCACTTT. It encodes CASRSQVPYNSPLHF.

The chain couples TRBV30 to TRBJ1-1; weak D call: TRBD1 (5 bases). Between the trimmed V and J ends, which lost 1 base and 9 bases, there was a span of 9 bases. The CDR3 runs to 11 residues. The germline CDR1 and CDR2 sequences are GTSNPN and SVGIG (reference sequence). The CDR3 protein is CAWSEGLQAFF. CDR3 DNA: TGTGCCTGGAGTGAGGGACTTCAAGCTTTCTTT.

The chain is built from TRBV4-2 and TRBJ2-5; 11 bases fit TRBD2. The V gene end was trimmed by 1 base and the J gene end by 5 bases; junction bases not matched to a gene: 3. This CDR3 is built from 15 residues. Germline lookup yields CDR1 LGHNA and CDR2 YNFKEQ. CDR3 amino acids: CASSQGLAGWETQYF. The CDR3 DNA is TGTGCCAGCAGCCAAGGACTAGCGGGGTGGGAGACCCAGTACTTC.

The DNA of the CDR3 is TGTGCCAGCAGCTTGGTTGGGGGTAATCAGCCCCAGCATTTT. It translates to CASSLVGGNQPQHF. J is TRBJ1-5 and V is TRBV5-6; D possibly corresponds to TRBD1 (5 bases). The CDR3 runs to 14 residues. Trimming took off 0 bases at V and 4 bases at J, with 8 bases between the two ends. The germline gives CDR1 SGHDT, CDR2 YYEEEE.

The CDR3 region is CASSIPGSTSYEQYF. DNA for the CDR3: TGTGCCAGTAGTATTCCAGGCAGTACCTCCTACGAGCAGTACTTC. The V call is TRBV19, the J call TRBJ2-7; D unresolved. Trimming took off 3 bases at V and 0 bases at J, with 12 bases between the two ends. The CDR3 has 15 amino acids. The germline gives CDR1 LNHDA, CDR2 SQIVND (reference sequence). The full variable domain, in which reference TRBV19 and TRBJ2-7 provide the parts outside the CDR3, is DGGITQSPKYLFRKEGQNVTLSCEQNLNHDAMYWYRQDPGQGLRLIYYSQIVNDFQKGDIAEGYSVSREKKESFPLTVTSAQKNPTAFYLCASSIPGSTSYEQYFGPGTRLTVT.

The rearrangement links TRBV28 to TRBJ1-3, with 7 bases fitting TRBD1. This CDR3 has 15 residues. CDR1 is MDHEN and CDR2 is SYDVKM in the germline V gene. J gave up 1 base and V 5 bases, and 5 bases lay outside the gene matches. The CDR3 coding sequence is TGTGCCAGCAGTACCTTACAGGGGTCTGGAAACACCATATATTTT. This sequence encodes CASSTLQGSGNTIYF.

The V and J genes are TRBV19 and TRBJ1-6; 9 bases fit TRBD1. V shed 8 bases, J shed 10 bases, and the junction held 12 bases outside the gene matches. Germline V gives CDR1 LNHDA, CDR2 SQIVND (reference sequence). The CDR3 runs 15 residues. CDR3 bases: TGTGCCAGTCGCCGGACAGGGGTTGATGGGTCACCCCTCCACTTT. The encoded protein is CASRRTGVDGSPLHF.

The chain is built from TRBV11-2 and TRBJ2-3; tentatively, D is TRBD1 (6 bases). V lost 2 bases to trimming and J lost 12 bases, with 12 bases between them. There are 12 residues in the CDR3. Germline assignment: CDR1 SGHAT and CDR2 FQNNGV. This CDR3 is CASSLLQGAQYF. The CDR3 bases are TGTGCCAGCAGCTTACTACAGGGTGCCCAGTATTTT.

The CDR3 DNA follows: TGTGCAAGTCGCTTAGCGCATTCAGGAGGGGATACCTACGAGCAGTACTTC. Protein product: CASRLAHSGGDTYEQYF. The chain links TRBV12-2 to TRBJ2-7; TRBD2 reflects the table's D call only, with no check against the DNA. TRBV12-2 is deemed a pseudogene. The CDR3 consists of 17 residues.

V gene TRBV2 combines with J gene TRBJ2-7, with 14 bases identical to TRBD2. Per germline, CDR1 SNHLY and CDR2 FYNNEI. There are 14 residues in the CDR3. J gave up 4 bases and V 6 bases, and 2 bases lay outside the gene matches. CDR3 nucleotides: TGTGCCAGCAGCCGGACTAGCGGGGGGTACGAGCAGTACTTC. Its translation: CASSRTSGGYEQYF.

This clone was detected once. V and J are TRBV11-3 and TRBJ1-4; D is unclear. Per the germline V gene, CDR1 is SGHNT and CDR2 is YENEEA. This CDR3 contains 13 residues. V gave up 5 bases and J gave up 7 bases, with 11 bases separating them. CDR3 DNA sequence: TGTGCCAGCAGCACTCAATCGGGTGAAAAACTGTTTTTT. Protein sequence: CASSTQSGEKLFF.

The CDR3 region is CASSRQLAETTDTQYF. The CDR3 DNA is TGTGCCAGCAGTCGACAGCTAGCGGAAACCACAGATACGCAGTATTTT. This chain joins TRBV2 and TRBJ2-3; 7 positions agree with TRBD2. CDR1 is SNHLY, CDR2 FYNNEI, per germline. Losses at the gene ends were 5 bases for V and 2 bases for J; bases not matched to a gene: 10. The CDR3 has 16 residues.

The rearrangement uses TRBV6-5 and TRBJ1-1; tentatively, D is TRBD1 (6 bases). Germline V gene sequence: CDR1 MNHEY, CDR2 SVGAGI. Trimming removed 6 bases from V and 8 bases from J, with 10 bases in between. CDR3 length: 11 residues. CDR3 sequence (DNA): TGTGCCAGCAGGAAACAGGGAGAAGCTTTCTTT. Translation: CASRKQGEAFF.

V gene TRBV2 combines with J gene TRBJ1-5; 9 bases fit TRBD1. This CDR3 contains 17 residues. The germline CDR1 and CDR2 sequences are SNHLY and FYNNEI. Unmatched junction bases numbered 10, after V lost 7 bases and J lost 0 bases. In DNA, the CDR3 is TGTGCCAGCATCCAGGGACAGGGCAGGGGTAGCAATCAGCCCCAGCATTTT. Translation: CASIQGQGRGSNQPQHF.

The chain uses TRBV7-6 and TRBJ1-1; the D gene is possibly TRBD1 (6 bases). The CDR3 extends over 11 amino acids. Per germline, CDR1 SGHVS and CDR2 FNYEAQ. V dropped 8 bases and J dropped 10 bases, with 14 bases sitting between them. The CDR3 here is CASEGGEGAFF. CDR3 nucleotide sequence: TGTGCCAGCGAGGGGGGTGAGGGAGCTTTCTTT.

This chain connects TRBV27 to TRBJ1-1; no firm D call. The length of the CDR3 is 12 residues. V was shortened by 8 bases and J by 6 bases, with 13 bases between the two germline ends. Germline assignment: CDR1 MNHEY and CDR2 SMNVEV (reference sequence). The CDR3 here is CASASVGSEAFF. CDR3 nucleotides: TGTGCCAGCGCTTCAGTAGGATCTGAAGCTTTCTTT.

CDR3 amino acids: CASRGATSGQPQHF. In nucleotides, the CDR3 is TGTGCCAGTAGGGGGGCCACTTCGGGACAGCCCCAGCATTTT. V usage is TRBV19 and J usage is TRBJ1-5; tentatively, D is TRBD1 (6 bases). The V end lost 6 bases, the J end lost 7 bases, and 16 bases lay between the germline ends. The germline CDR1 and CDR2 sequences are LNHDA and SQIVND (reference sequence). There are 14 residues in the CDR3.

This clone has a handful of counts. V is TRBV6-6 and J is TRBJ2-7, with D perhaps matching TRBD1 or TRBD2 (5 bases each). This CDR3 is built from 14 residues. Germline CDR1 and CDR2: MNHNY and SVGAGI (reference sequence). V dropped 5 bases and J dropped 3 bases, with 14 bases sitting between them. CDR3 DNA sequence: TGTGCCAGCAGTCCTAGGGACGGACTCTACGAGCAGTACTTC. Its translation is CASSPRDGLYEQYF.

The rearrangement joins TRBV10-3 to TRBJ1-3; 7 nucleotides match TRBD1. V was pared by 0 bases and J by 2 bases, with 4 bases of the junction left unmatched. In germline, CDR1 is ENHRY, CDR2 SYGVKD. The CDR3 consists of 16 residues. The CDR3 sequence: CAISESQQGAGNTIYF. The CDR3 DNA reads TGTGCCATCAGTGAGTCGCAGCAGGGGGCTGGAAACACCATATATTTT.